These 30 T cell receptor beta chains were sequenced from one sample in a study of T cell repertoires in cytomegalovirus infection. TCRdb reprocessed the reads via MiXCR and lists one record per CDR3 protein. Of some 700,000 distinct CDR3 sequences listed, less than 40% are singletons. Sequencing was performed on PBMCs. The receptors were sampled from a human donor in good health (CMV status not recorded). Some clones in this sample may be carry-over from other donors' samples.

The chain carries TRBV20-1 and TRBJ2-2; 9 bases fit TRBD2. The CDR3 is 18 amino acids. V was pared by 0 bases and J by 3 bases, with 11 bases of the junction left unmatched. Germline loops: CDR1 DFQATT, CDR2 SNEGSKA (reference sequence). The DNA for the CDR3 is TGCAGTGCTAGAGATGTGGGGGTAGCGGGAGACGACACCGGGGAGCTGTTTTTT. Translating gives CSARDVGVAGDDTGELFF.

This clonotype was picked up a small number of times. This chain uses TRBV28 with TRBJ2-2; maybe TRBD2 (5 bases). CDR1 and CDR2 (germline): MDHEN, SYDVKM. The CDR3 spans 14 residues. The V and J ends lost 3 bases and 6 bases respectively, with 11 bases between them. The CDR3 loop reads CASSFRFGAGELFF. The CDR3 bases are TGTGCCAGCAGTTTCAGGTTCGGGGCCGGGGAGCTGTTTTTT.

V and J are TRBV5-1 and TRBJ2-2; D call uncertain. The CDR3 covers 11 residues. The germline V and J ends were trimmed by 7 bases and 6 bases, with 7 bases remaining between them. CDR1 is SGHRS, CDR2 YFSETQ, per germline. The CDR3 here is CASYLAGELFF. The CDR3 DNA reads TGCGCCAGCTACTTAGCCGGGGAGCTGTTTTTT.

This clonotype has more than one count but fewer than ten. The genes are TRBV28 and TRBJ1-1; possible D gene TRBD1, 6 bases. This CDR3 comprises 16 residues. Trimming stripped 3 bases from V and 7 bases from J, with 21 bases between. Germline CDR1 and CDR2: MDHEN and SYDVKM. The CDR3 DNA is TGTGCCAGCAGTTTCCCCGTCGTGGACAGCAGCCTTGAAGCTTTCTTT. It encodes CASSFPVVDSSLEAFF.

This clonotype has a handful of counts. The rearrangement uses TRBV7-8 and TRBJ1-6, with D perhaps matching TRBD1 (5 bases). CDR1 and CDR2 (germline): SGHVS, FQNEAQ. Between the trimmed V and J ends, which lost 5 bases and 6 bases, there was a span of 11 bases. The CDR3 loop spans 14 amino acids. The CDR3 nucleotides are TGTGCCAGCAGCGCGACAGTTATTAATTCACCCCTCCACTTT. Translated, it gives CASSATVINSPLHF.

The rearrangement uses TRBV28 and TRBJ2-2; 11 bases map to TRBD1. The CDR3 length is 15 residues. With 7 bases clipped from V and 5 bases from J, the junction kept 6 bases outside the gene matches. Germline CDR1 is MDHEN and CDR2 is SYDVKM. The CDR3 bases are TGTGCCAGCACCAAGGGACAGGGGGAAACCGGGGAGCTGTTTTTT. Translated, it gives CASTKGQGETGELFF.

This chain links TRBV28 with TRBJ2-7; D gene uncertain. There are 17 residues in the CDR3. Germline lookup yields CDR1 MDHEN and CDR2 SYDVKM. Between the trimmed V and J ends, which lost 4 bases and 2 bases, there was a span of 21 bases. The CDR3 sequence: CASSSGNFLTEPYEQYF. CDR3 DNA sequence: TGTGCCAGCAGTTCCGGCAATTTTTTGACGGAACCCTACGAGCAGTACTTC.

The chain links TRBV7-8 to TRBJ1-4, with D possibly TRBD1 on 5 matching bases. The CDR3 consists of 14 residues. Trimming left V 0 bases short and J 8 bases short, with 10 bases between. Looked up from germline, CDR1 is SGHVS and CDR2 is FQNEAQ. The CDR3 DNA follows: TGTGCCAGCAGCTTAGCGGGGGGAGGAGAAAAACTGTTTTTT. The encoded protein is CASSLAGGGEKLFF.

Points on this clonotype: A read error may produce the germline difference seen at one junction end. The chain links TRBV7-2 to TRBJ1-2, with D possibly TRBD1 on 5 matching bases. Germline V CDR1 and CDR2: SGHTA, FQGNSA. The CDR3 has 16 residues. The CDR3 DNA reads TGTGCCAGCAGCTTCTACCCCTCGCATGGGGCGAATGGCTACAACTTC. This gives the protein CASSFYPSHGANGYNF.

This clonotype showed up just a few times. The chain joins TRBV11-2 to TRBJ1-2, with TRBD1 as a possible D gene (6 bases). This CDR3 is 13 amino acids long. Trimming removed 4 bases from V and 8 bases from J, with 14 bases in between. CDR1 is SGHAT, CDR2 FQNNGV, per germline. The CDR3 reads CASSSDSFGGYTF. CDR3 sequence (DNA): TGTGCCAGCAGCTCGGACAGCTTTGGAGGCTACACCTTC. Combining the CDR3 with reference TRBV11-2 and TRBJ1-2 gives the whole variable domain EAGVAQSPRYKIIEKRQSVAFWCNPISGHATLYWYQQILGQGPKLLIQFQNNGVVDDSQLPKDRFSAERLKGVDSTLKIQPAKLEDSAVYLCASSSDSFGGYTFGSGTRLTVV.

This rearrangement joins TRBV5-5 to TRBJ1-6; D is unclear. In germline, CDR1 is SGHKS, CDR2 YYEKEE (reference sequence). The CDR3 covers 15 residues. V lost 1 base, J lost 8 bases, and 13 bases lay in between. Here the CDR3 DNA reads TGTGCCAGCAGCTTGCATCCAGCCCGGGATTCACCCCTCCACTTT. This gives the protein CASSLHPARDSPLHF.

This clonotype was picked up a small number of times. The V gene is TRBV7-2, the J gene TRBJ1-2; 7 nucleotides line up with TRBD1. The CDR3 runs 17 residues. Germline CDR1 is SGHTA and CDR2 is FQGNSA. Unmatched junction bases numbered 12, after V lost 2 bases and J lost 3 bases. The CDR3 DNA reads TGTGCCAGCAGCTTACTCCGCTCGGGACAGAGATACTATGGCTACACCTTC. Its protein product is CASSLLRSGQRYYGYTF.

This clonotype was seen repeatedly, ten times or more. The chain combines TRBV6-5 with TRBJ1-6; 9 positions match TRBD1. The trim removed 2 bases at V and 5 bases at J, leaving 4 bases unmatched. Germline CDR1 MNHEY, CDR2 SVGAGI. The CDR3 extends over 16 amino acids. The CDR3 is CASSYATGGDNSPLHF. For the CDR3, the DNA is TGTGCCAGCAGTTACGCGACAGGGGGAGATAATTCACCCCTCCACTTT.

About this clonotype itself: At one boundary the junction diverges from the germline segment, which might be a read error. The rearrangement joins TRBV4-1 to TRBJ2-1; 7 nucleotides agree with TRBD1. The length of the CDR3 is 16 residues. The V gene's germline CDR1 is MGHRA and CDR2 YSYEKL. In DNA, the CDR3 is TGCGCCAGCAGCCAGCAACTCGGGACAGCAACCAATGAGCAGTTATTC. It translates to CASSQQLGTATNEQLF.

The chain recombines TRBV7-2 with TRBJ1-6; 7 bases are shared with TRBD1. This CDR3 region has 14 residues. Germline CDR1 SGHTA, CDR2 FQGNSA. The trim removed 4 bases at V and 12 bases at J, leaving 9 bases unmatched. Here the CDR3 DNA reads TGTGCCAGCAGCTCTTGGACAGGAGAAGAACCCCTCCACTTT. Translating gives CASSSWTGEEPLHF.

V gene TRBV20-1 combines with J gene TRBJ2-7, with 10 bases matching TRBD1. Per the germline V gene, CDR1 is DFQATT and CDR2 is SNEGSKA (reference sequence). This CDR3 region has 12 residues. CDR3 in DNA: TGCGGGGGGGACAGGGGAGGTTACGAGCAGTACTTC. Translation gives CGGDRGGYEQYF.

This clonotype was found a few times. The CDR3 sequence: CASSAQMNTEAFF. The DNA of the CDR3 is TGTGCCAGCAGTGCGCAGATGAACACTGAAGCTTTCTTT. The chain combines TRBV6-2 or TRBV6-3 with TRBJ1-1; D ambiguous. The ends were cut back, 5 bases at V and 0 bases at J, with 7 bases in the middle. CDR3 length: 13 amino acids. Germline V gene lookup returns CDR1 MNHEY and CDR2 SVGEGT.

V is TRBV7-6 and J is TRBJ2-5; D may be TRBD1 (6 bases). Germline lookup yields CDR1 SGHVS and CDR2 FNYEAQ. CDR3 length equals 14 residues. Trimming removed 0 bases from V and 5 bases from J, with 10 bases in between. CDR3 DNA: TGTGCCAGCAGCTTAGCCGGGACAACGGAGACCCAGTACTTC. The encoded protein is CASSLAGTTETQYF.

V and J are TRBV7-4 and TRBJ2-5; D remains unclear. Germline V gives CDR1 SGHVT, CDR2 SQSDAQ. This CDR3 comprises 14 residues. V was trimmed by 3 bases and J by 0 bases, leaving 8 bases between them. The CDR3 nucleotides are TGTGCCAGCAGCTTCTGGGCAAACCAAGAGACCCAGTACTTC. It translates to CASSFWANQETQYF.

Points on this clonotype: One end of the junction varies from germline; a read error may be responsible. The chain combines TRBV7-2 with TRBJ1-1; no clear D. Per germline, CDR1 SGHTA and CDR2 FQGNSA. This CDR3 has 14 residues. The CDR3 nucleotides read TGTGCCAGCACCTTGTTTGGGGTGAACGCTGAAGCTTTCTTT. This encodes CASTLFGVNAEAFF.

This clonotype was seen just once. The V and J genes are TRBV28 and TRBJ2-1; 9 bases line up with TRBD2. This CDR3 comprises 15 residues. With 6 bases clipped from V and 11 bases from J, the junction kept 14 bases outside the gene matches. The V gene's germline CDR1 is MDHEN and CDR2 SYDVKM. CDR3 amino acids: CASSPRGSGSPQQFF. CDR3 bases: TGTGCCAGCAGCCCCCGGGGTAGCGGGAGCCCTCAGCAGTTCTTC.

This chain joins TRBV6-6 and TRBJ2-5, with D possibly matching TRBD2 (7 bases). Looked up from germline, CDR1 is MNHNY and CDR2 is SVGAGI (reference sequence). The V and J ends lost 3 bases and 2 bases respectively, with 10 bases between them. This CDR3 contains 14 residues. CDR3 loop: CASSYRGAQETQYF. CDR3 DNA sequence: TGTGCCAGCAGTTATCGGGGGGCTCAAGAGACCCAGTACTTC.

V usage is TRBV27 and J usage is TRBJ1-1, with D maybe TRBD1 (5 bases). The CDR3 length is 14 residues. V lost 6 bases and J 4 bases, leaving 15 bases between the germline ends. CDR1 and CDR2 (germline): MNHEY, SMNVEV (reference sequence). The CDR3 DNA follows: TGTGCCAGCAGCCGGGGGGGAGGGTTCACTGAAGCTTTCTTT. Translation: CASSRGGGFTEAFF.

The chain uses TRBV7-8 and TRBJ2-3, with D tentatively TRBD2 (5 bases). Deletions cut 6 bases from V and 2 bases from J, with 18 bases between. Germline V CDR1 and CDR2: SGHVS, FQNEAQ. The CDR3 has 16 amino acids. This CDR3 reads CASRQRRGGLTDTQYF. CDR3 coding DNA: TGTGCCAGCAGACAACGACGCGGCGGACTCACAGATACGCAGTATTTT.

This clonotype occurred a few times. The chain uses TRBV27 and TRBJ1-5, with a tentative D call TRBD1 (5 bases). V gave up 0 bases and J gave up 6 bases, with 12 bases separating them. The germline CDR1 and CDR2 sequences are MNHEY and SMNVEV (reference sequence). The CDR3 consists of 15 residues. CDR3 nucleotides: TGTGCCAGCAGTTTATCTCCCTGGCAGGGTCAGCCCCAGCATTTT. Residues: CASSLSPWQGQPQHF.

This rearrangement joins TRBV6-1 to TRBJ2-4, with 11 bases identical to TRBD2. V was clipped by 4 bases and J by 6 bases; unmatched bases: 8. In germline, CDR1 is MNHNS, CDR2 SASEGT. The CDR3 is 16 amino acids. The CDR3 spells CASSGLAGGLGNIQYF. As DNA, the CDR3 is TGTGCCAGCAGTGGGTTAGCGGGGGGGCTCGGAAACATTCAGTACTTC.

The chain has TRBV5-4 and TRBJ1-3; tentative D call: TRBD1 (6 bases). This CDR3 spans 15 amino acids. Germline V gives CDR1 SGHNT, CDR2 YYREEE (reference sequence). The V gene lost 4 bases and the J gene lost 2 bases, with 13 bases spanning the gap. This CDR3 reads CASSPDRTTGNTIYF. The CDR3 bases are TGTGCCAGCAGCCCAGACAGGACGACTGGAAACACCATATATTTT.

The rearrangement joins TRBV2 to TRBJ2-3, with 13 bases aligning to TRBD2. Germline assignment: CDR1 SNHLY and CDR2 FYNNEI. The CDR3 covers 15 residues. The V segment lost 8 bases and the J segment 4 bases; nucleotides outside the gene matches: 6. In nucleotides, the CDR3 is TGTGCCAGCGGGACTAGCGGGATAAGGGCAGATACGCAGTATTTT. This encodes CASGTSGIRADTQYF.

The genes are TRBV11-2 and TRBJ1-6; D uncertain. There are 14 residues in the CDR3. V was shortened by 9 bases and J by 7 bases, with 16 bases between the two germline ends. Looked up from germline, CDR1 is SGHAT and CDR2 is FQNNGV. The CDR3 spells CASGTGYGNSPLHF. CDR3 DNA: TGTGCCAGTGGCACGGGGTATGGCAATTCACCCCTCCACTTT.

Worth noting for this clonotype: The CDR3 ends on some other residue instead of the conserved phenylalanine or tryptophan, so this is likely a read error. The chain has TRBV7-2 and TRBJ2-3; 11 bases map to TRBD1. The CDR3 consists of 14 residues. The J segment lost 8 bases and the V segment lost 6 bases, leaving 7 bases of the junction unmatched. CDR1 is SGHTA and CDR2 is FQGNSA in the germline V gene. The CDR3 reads CASRNGDRGFTQYC. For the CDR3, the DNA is TGTGCCAGCAGAAACGGGGACAGGGGGTTTACGCAGTATTGT.